This TCR beta chain originates from a study of CD8 T cells in ankylosing spondylitis. Quantitative molecular-barcoded 5'-RACE generated the TCR beta libraries. TCRdb ran MiXCR on the 5' RACE reads and lists one entry per CDR3 protein. The sample shows just over 150,000 distinct CDR3 sequences, about 17% of them seen only once. V shed 11 bases and J shed 7 bases, with 18 bases lying between them. Germline CDR1 SNHLY, CDR2 FYNNEI. This CDR3 contains 13 residues. This TCR derives from a male donor with ankylosing spondylitis or in good health (not recorded which). The sequenced sample consisted of blood, either unsorted or a sorted T cell fraction (not recorded which). J is TRBJ1-5 and V is TRBV2; tentatively, D is TRBD1 (5 bases). The CDR3 spells CAASRDRWQPQHF. CDR3 bases: TGTGCCGCCAGCAGGGACCGTTGGCAGCCCCAGCATTTT.